The sequence of this T cell receptor beta chain was determined in a study of blood T cell repertoires in COVID-19. Study-wide background: From the United States, Italy and Spain came samples of acute and convalescent COVID-19. PBMCs, B-cell-depleted T cells, or T cells were the source of the cDNA or gDNA that made up the material.

Germline V gene sequence: CDR1 MGHRA, CDR2 YSYEKL. This CDR3 is built from 15 residues. V was pared by 4 bases and J by 4 bases, with 6 bases of the junction left unmatched. Data came from immunoSEQ multiplex PCR; TCRdb stores just in-frame clones and leaves some out. This table has 200,000 to 300,000 clones, around 80% appearing once. Of note for this clone: This specimen includes other DNA sequences encoding the same CDR3.

V is TRBV4-1 and J is TRBJ1-2, with 10 bases fitting TRBD1. Sequenced material: peripheral blood. The clonotype comes from a man aged 40-49 years with acute or convalescent COVID-19. This CDR3 reads CASSPRQGASYGYTF. The CDR3 coding sequence is TGCGCCAGCAGCCCCCGACAGGGGGCGTCCTATGGCTACACCTTC.